These 15 T cell receptor beta chains were sequenced from one sample in a study of control samples from healthy donors and cancer patients. Using immunoSEQ multiplex PCR, the repertoire was profiled, and TCRdb retains in-frame clones only, with some absent. The repertoire includes approximately 120,000 clones, roughly 90% of them detected once, and about 16% sits in the top ten. Sequencing input: blood. All receptors derive from a woman aged 45-60 years in good health.

The chain joins TRBV5-8 to TRBJ1-2; D gene unclear. The germline gives CDR1 SGHTS, CDR2 YDEGEE. Deletions cut 4 bases from V and 8 bases from J, with 12 bases between. The CDR3 consists of 12 residues. The CDR3 DNA reads as TGTGCCAGCAGCCCCCAAAAACGGGGCTACACCTTC. Its translation is CASSPQKRGYTF. The entire variable domain, with the rest obtained from reference TRBV5-8 and TRBJ1-2, is as follows: EAGVTQSPTHLIKTRGQQATLRCSPISGHTSVYWYQQALGLGLQFLLWYDEGEERNRGNFPPRFSGRQFPNYSSELNVNALELEDSALYLCASSPQKRGYTFGSGTRLTVV.

The chain carries TRBV12-5 and TRBJ1-5; 10 nucleotides align to TRBD1. Germline trimming cut 0 bases from V and 1 base from J; bases unmatched to any gene: 12. The CDR3 runs 20 residues. Germline V gene lookup returns CDR1 LGHNT and CDR2 FRNRAP. CDR3 in DNA: TGTGCTAGTGGTTTGGTATCGCCTGGGACAGGGGAAACGAGCAATCAGCCCCAGCATTTT. Its translation: CASGLVSPGTGETSNQPQHF.

The chain combines TRBV7-2 with TRBJ2-1, with TRBD1 matching 8 bases. The V gene end was trimmed by 2 bases and the J gene end by 0 bases; junction bases not matched to a gene: 0. Germline loops: CDR1 SGHTA, CDR2 FQGNSA. This CDR3 contains 15 residues. The CDR3 region is CASSLQGASYNEQFF. CDR3 coding DNA: TGTGCCAGCAGCTTACAGGGGGCCTCCTACAATGAGCAGTTCTTC.

This clone was seen only once. The rearrangement joins TRBV24-1 to TRBJ2-1, with 9 bases fitting TRBD2. V lost 6 bases, J lost 5 bases, and 4 bases stayed unmatched. The length of the CDR3 is 14 residues. CDR1 is KGHDR and CDR2 is SFDVKD in the germline V gene. Written as DNA, the CDR3 is TGTGCCACCAGTAGGACTAGCGTAGACAATGAGCAGTTCTTC. Translating it yields CATSRTSVDNEQFF.

V and J are TRBV5-4 and TRBJ1-3; maybe TRBD1 (5 bases). Germline V gives CDR1 SGHNT, CDR2 YYREEE (reference sequence). The germline V and J ends were trimmed by 0 bases and 1 base, with 5 bases remaining between them. The CDR3 length is 14 residues. Here the CDR3 reads CASSLAGSGNTIYF. Written as DNA, the CDR3 is TGTGCCAGCAGCTTGGCAGGGTCTGGAAACACCATATATTTT.

This chain uses TRBV5-1 with TRBJ2-1; D ambiguous. Germline CDR1 SGHRS, CDR2 YFSETQ. The V end lost 7 bases, the J end lost 8 bases, and 4 bases lay between the germline ends. CDR3 length equals 9 residues. This chain's CDR3 is CASGDEQFF. The DNA for the CDR3 is TGCGCCAGCGGAGATGAGCAGTTCTTC.

The V call is TRBV7-9, the J call TRBJ1-1; 8 bases line up with TRBD1. V dropped 7 bases and J dropped 1; count of bases not matched to a gene: 2. CDR3 length: 13 residues. Germline-derived CDR1 and CDR2 are SEHNR and FQNEAQ (reference sequence). The CDR3 DNA reads TGTGCCAGCAACCAGGGGGCGAACACTGAAGCTTTCTTT. Translation gives CASNQGANTEAFF.

The CDR3 region is CASSYSGAHEQFF. In nucleotides, the CDR3 is TGTGCCAGCAGTTACTCTGGCGCCCATGAGCAGTTCTTC. This rearrangement joins TRBV6-5 to TRBJ2-1, with D uncertain. CDR3 size: 13 residues. Trimming stripped 0 bases from V and 8 bases from J, with 8 bases between. From germline, CDR1 is MNHEY and CDR2 SVGAGI.

V is TRBV9 and J is TRBJ2-1, with 7 positions matching TRBD2. Germline CDR1 and CDR2: SGDLS and YYNGEE. This CDR3 comprises 15 residues. The V and J ends lost 3 bases and 2 bases, in that order; junction bases with no gene match: 5. The CDR3: CASSANSGPYNEQFF. The CDR3 DNA is TGTGCCAGCAGCGCGAATAGCGGGCCCTACAATGAGCAGTTCTTC.

This chain uses TRBV9 with TRBJ1-2; 9 nucleotides line up with TRBD1. The V segment lost 4 bases and the J segment 3 bases; nucleotides outside the gene matches: 10. Germline V gives CDR1 SGDLS, CDR2 YYNGEE. The CDR3 runs to 16 residues. CDR3 sequence reads: CASSPQVGQGHYGYTF. CDR3 sequence (DNA): TGTGCCAGCAGCCCCCAGGTGGGACAGGGACACTATGGCTACACCTTC.

CDR3 sequence: CASSSPASGDTQYF. The CDR3 coding sequence is TGCGCCAGCAGCTCTCCGGCTTCGGGGGATACGCAGTATTTT. J is TRBJ2-3 and V is TRBV10-1, with D possibly TRBD2 on 5 matching bases. Germline V gives CDR1 WNHNN, CDR2 SYGVQD (reference sequence). Trimming removed 6 bases at V and 6 bases at J, with 16 bases between. This CDR3 is built from 14 residues.

The chain links TRBV11-2 to TRBJ2-6; no reliable D call. The CDR3 spans 15 residues. V was cut by 8 bases and J by 2 bases, with 13 bases left in between. The germline gives CDR1 SGHAT, CDR2 FQNNGV. CDR3 coding DNA: TGTGCCAGCCGCGGCCAAAGGGCTGGGGCCAACGTCCTGACTTTC. This sequence encodes CASRGQRAGANVLTF.

The chain is built from TRBV7-9 and TRBJ2-1; D is possibly TRBD1 (6 bases). V lost 4 bases and J 1 base, leaving 17 bases between the germline ends. The germline gives CDR1 SEHNR, CDR2 FQNEAQ (reference sequence). CDR3 length: 17 residues. The CDR3, as DNA: TGTGCCAGCAGCTCAAATCTGGGGACATATTCCTACAATGAGCAGTTCTTC. As protein: CASSSNLGTYSYNEQFF.

The rearrangement joins TRBV6-5 to TRBJ1-2, with TRBD1 matching 7 bases. Germline V gene lookup returns CDR1 MNHEY and CDR2 SVGAGI. This CDR3 spans 15 amino acids. J was trimmed by 7 bases and V by 0 bases; bases with no gene match: 8. Here the CDR3 DNA reads TGTGCCAGCAGTTACTCGGGAAGACAGGGCATTGGCTACACCTTC. It codes for CASSYSGRQGIGYTF.

The chain employs TRBV30 and TRBJ2-1; 11 nucleotides align to TRBD2. The CDR3 totals 14 residues. In germline, CDR1 is GTSNPN, CDR2 SVGIG (reference sequence). V gave up 7 bases and J gave up 7 bases; unmatched junction bases: 9. The CDR3 loop reads CASTLAGAGNEQFF. The CDR3 DNA reads as TGTGCCTCCACACTAGCGGGGGCCGGGAATGAGCAGTTCTTC.